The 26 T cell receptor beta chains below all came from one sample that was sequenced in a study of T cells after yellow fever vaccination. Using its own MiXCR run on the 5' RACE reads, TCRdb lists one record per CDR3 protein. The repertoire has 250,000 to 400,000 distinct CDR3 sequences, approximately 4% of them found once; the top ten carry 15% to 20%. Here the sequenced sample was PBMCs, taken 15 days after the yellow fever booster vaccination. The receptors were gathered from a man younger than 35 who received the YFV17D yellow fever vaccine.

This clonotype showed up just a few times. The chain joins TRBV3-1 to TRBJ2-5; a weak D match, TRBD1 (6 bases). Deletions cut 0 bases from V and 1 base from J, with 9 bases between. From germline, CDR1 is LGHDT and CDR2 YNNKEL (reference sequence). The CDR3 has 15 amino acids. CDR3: CASSQDWGPQETQYF. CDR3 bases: TGTGCCAGCAGCCAAGATTGGGGGCCCCAAGAGACCCAGTACTTC.

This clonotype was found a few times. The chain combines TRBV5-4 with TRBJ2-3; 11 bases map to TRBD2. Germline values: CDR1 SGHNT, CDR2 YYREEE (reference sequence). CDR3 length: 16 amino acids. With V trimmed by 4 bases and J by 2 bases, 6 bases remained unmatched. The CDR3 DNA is TGTGCCAGCAGCACGAGACTAGCGGGAATCACAGATACGCAGTATTTT. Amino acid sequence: CASSTRLAGITDTQYF.

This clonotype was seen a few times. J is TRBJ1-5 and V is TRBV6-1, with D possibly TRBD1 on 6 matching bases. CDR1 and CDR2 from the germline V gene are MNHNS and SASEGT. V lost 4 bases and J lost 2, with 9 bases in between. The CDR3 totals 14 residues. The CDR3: CASSVDRRNQPQHF. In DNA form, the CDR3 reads TGTGCCAGCAGTGTCGACAGGCGCAATCAGCCCCAGCATTTT.

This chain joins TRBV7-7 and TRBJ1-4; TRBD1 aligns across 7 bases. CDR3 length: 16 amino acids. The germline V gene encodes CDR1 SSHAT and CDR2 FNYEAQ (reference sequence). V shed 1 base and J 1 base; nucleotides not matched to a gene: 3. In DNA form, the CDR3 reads TGTGCCAGCAGCTTAGGCCAGGGGGGAACTAATGAAAAACTGTTTTTT. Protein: CASSLGQGGTNEKLFF.

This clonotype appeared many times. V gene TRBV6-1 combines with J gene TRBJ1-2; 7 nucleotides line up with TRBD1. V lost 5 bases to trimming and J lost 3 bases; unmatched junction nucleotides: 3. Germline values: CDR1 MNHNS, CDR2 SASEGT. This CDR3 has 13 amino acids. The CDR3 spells CASSITGDYGYTF. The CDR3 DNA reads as TGTGCCAGCAGTATAACAGGGGACTATGGCTACACCTTC.

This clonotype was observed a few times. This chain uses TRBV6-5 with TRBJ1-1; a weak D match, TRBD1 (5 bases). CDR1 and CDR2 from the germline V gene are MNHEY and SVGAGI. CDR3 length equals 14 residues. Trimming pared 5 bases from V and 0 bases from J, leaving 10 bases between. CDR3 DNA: TGTGCCAGCAGTCAGGGACGGTTGAACACTGAAGCTTTCTTT. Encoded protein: CASSQGRLNTEAFF.

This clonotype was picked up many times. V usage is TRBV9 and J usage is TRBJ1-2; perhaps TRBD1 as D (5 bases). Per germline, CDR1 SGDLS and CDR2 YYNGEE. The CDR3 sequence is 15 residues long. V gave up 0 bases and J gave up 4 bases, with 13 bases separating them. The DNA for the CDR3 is TGTGCCAGCAGCGTAGGTGGGGACGGGCCCTATGGCTACACCTTC. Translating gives CASSVGGDGPYGYTF. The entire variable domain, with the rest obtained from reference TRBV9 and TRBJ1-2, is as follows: DSGVTQTPKHLITATGQRVTLRCSPRSGDLSVYWYQQSLDQGLQFLIQYYNGEERAKGNILERFSAQQFPDLHSELNLSSLELGDSALYFCASSVGGDGPYGYTFGSGTRLTVV.

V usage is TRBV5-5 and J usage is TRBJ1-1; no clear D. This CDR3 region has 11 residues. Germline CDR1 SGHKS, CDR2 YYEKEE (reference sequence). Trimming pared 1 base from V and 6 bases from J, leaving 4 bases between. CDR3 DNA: TGTGCCAGCAGCTTGCTCGCTGAAGCTTTCTTT. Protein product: CASSLLAEAFF.

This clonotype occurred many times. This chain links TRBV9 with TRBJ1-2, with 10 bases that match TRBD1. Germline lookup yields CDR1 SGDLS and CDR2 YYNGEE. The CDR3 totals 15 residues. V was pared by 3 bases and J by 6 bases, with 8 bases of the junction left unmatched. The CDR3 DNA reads TGTGCCAGCAGCGCCCGGGACAGGGGAAGGGATGGCTACACCTTC. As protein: CASSARDRGRDGYTF.

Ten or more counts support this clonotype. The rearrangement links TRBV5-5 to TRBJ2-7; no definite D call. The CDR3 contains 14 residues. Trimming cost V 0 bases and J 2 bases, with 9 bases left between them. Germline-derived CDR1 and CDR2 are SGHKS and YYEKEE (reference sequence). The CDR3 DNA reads TGTGCCAGCAGCTTGGATCCAGGACCCTACGAGCAGTACTTC. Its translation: CASSLDPGPYEQYF.

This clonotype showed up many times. The DNA for the CDR3 is TGTGCCAGCAGCTGGGGACACGGTGATTCACCCCTCCACTTT. Amino acid sequence: CASSWGHGDSPLHF. J is TRBJ1-6 and V is TRBV5-6; D might be TRBD1 (6 bases). V lost 3 bases and J 8 bases, leaving 12 bases between the germline ends. CDR3 size: 14 residues. CDR1 is SGHDT and CDR2 is YYEEEE in the germline V gene.

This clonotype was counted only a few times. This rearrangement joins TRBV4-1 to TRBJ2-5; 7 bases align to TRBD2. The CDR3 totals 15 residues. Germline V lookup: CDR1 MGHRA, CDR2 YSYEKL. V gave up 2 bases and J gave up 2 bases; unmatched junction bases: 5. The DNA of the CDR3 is TGCGCCAGCAGCCAACCGGGACTAACTCAAGAGACCCAGTACTTC. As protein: CASSQPGLTQETQYF.

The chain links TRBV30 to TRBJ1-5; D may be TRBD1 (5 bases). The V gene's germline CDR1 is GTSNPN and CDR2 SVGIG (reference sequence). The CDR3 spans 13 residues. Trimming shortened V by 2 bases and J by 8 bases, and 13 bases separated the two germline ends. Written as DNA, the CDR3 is TGTGCCTGGAGTCTGACAGTATCTGAGCCCCAGCATTTT. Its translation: CAWSLTVSEPQHF. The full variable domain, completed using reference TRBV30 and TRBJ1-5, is SQTIHQWPATLVQPVGSPLSLECTVEGTSNPNLYWYRQAAGRGLQLLFYSVGIGQISSEVPQNLSASRPQDRQFILSSKKLLLSDSGFYLCAWSLTVSEPQHFGDGTRLSIL.

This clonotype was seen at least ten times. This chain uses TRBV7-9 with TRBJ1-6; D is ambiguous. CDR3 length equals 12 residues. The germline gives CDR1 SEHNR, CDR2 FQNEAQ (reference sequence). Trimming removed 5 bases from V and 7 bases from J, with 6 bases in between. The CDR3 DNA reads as TGTGCCAGCAGCGGGGTCAATTCACCCCTCCACTTT. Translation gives CASSGVNSPLHF.

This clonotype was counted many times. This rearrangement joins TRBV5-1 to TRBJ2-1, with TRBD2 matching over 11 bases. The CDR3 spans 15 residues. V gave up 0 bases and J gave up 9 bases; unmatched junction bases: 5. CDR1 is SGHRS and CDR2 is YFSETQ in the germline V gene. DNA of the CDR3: TGCGCCAGCAGCTTGGTTAGCGGGGGGGCCTTTGAGCAGTTCTTC. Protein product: CASSLVSGGAFEQFF.

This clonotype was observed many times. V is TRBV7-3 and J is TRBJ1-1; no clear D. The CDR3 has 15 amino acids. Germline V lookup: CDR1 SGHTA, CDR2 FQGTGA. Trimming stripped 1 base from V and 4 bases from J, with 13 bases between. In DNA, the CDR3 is TGTGCCAGCAGCTTAAGGGCGGGGATGGGCACTGAAGCTTTCTTT. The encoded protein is CASSLRAGMGTEAFF.

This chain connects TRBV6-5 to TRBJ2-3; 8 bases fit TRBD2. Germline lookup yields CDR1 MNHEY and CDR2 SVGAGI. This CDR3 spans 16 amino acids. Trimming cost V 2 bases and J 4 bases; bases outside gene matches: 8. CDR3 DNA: TGTGCCAGCAGTTACCGCGGACTAGCTAGTGCAGATACGCAGTATTTT. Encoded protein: CASSYRGLASADTQYF.

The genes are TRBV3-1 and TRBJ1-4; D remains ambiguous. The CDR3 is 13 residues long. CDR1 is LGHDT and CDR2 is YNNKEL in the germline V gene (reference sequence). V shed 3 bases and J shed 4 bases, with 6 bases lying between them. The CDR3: CASSHRDNEKLFF. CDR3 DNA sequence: TGTGCCAGCAGCCACCGGGATAATGAAAAACTGTTTTTT. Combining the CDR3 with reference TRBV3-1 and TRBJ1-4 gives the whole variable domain DTAVSQTPKYLVTQMGNDKSIKCEQNLGHDTMYWYKQDSKKFLKIMFSYNNKELIINETVPNRFSPKSPDKAHLNLHINSLELGDSAVYFCASSHRDNEKLFFGSGTQLSVL.

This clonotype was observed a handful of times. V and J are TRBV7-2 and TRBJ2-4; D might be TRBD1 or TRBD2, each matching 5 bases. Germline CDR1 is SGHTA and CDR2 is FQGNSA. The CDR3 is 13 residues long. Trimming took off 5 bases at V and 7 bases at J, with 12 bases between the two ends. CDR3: CASSPGTFNIQYF. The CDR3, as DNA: TGTGCCAGCAGCCCTGGGACCTTCAACATTCAGTACTTC.

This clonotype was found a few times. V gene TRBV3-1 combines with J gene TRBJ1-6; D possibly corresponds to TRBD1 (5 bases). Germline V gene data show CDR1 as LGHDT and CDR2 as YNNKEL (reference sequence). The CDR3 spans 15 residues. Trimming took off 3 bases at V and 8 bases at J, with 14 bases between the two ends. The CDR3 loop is CASSHYKGTDSPLHF. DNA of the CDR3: TGTGCCAGCAGCCACTACAAAGGGACCGATTCACCCCTCCACTTT. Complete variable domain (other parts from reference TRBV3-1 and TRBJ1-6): DTAVSQTPKYLVTQMGNDKSIKCEQNLGHDTMYWYKQDSKKFLKIMFSYNNKELIINETVPNRFSPKSPDKAHLNLHINSLELGDSAVYFCASSHYKGTDSPLHFGNGTRLTVT.

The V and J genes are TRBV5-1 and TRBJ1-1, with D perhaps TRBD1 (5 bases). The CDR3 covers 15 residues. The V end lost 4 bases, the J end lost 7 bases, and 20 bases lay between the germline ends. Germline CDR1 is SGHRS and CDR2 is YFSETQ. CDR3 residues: CASSGNSGFGSEAFF. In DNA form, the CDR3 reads TGCGCCAGCAGCGGTAATTCAGGGTTTGGCAGTGAAGCTTTCTTT.

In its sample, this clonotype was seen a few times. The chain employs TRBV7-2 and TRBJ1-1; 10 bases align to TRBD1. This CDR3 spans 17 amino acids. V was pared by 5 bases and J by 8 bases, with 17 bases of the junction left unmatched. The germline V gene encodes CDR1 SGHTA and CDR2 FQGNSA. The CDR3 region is CASSIRGGTGEKPEAFF. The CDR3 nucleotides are TGTGCCAGCAGCATTCGGGGGGGGACAGGGGAAAAACCCGAAGCTTTCTTT.

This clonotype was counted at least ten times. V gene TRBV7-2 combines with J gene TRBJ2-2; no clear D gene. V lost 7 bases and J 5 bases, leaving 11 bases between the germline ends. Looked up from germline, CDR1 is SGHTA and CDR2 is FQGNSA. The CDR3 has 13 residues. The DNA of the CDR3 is TGTGCCAGCACTATAAAAGGGACCGGGGAGCTGTTTTTT. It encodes CASTIKGTGELFF.

The CDR3 spells CASSLADREIGYTF. The CDR3 DNA sequence: TGTGCCAGCAGTTTAGCCGACAGGGAGATTGGCTACACCTTC. V usage is TRBV12-3 or TRBV12-4 and J usage is TRBJ1-2; TRBD1 matches 7 bases. V lost 0 bases to trimming and J lost 7 bases; unmatched junction nucleotides: 5. The CDR3 is made up of 14 amino acids.

The CDR3 DNA sequence: TGTGCCAGCAGCTCCCGAAGACGATTGAACTCTACAACTAATGAAAAACTGTTTTTT. This encodes CASSSRRRLNSTTNEKLFF. The J gene is TRBJ1-4, the V gene TRBV9; D is uncertain. V dropped 4 bases and J dropped 0 bases, with 22 bases sitting between them. Germline lookup yields CDR1 SGDLS and CDR2 YYNGEE. The CDR3 spans 19 residues.

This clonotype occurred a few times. The CDR3 reads CATPGLEAFF. The DNA of the CDR3 is TGTGCCACCCCCGGCCTCGAAGCTTTCTTT. The gene calls are TRBV24-1 and TRBJ1-1, with D uncertain. Germline CDR1 and CDR2: KGHDR and SFDVKD. The CDR3 loop spans 10 amino acids. The V end lost 9 bases, the J end lost 8 bases, and 9 bases lay between the germline ends.